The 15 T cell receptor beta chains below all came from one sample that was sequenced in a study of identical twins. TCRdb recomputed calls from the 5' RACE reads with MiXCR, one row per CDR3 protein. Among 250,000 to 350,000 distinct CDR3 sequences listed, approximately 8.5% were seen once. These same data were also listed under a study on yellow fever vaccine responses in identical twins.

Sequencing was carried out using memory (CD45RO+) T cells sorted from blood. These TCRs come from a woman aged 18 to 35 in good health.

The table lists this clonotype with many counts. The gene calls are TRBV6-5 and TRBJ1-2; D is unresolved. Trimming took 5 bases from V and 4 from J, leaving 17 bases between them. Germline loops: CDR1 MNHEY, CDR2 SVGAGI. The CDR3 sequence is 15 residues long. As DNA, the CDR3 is TGTGCCAGCAGTAACGACGGGGAGGCCTTCTATGGCTACACCTTC. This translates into CASSNDGEAFYGYTF.

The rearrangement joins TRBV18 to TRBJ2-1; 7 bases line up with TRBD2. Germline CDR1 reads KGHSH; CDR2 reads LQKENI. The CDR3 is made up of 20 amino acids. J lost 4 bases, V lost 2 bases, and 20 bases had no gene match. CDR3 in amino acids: CASSPSVTRLAGAGYNEQFF. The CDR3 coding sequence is TGTGCCAGCTCACCAAGTGTGACTCGTTTGGCGGGAGCTGGATACAATGAGCAGTTCTTC.

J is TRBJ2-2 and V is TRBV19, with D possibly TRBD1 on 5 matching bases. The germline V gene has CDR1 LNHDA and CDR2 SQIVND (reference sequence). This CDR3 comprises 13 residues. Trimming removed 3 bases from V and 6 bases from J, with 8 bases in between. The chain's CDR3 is CASSILGPGELFF. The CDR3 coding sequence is TGTGCCAGTAGTATCCTGGGGCCCGGGGAGCTGTTTTTT.

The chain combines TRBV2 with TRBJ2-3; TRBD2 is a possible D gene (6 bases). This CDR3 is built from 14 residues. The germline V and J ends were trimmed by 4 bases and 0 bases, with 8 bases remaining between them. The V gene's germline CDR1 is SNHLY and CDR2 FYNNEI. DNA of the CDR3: TGTGCCAGCAGTGGGAGGGTTAGCACAGATACGCAGTATTTT. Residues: CASSGRVSTDTQYF.

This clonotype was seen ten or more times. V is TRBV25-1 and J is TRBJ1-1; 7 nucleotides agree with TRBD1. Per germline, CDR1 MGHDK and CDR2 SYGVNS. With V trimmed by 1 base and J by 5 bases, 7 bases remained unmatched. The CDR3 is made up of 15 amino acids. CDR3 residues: CASSESSQGSTEAFF. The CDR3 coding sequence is TGTGCCAGCAGTGAATCTTCACAGGGGTCAACTGAAGCTTTCTTT.

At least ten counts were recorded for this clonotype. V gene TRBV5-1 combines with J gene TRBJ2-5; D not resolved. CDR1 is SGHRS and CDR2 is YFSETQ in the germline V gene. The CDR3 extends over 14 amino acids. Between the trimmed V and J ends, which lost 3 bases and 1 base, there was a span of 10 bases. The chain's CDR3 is CASSSWSSQETQYF. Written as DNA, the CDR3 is TGCGCCAGCAGCTCCTGGTCATCCCAAGAGACCCAGTACTTC.

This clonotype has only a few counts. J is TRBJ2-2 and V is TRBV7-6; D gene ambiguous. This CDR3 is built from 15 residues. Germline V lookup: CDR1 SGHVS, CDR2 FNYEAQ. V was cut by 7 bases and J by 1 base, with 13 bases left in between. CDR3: CASNIPPLNTGELFF. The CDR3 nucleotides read TGTGCCAGCAACATCCCACCTCTGAACACCGGGGAGCTGTTTTTT.

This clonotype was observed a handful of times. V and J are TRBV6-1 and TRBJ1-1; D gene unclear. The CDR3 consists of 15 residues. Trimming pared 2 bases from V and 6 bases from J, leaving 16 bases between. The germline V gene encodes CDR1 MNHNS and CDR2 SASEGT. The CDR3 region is CASSENPWGASEAFF. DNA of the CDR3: TGTGCCAGCAGTGAAAACCCCTGGGGAGCGTCTGAAGCTTTCTTT.

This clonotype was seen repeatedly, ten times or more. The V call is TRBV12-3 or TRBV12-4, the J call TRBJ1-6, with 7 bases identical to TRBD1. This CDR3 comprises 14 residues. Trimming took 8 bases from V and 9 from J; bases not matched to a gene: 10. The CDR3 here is CASQPTGVSSPLHF. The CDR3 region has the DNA TGTGCCAGCCAACCCACAGGGGTGTCTTCACCCCTCCACTTT.

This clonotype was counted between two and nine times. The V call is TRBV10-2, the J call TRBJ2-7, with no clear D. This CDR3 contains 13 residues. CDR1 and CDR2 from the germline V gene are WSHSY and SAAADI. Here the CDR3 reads CASSEAGSYEQYV. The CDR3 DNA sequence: TGCGCCAGCAGTGAGGCAGGCTCCTATGAGCAGTACGTC.

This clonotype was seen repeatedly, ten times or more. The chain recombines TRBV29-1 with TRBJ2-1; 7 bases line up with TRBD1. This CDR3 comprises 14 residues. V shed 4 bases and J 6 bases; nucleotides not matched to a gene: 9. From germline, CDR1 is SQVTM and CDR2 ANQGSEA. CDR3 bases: TGCAGCGTTGGAAGAGGGGGCTTTCGCAATGAGCAGTTCTTC. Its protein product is CSVGRGGFRNEQFF.

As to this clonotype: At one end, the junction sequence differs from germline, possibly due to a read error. CDR3 region: CASSEGGPLGIF. DNA of the CDR3: TGCGCCAGCAGTGAGGGCGGGCCCCTCGGGATCTTC. The chain carries TRBV10-2 and TRBJ2-1; weak D call: TRBD2 (5 bases). Germline-derived CDR1 and CDR2 are WSHSY and SAAADI. The length of the CDR3 is 12 residues.

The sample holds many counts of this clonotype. DNA for the CDR3: TGCAGTGCTAGAAGGGGGGAAGGCACTACAGATACGCAGTATTTT. Its translation: CSARRGEGTTDTQYF. The chain combines TRBV20-1 with TRBJ2-3; the D call may be TRBD1 or TRBD2 (6 bases each). The CDR3 runs to 15 residues. V was trimmed by 2 bases and J by 3 bases, leaving 15 bases between them. Germline V gene data show CDR1 as DFQATT and CDR2 as SNEGSKA (reference sequence).

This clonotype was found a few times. The CDR3 sequence is CASSPGQVNEKLFF. As DNA, the CDR3 is TGTGCCAGCAGCCCGGGACAGGTCAATGAAAAACTGTTTTTT. The V call is TRBV2, the J call TRBJ1-4, with 8 bases aligning to TRBD1. This CDR3 spans 14 amino acids. Germline V lookup: CDR1 SNHLY, CDR2 FYNNEI. After removal of 6 bases from V and 5 bases from J, the junction contained 5 bases not matched to a gene.

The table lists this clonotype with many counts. The CDR3 DNA sequence: TGTGCCACAGGCAGGGACAATGAGCAGTTCTTC. This codes for CATGRDNEQFF. The V and J genes are TRBV24-1 and TRBJ2-1; TRBD1 is a possible D gene (5 bases). Germline V gives CDR1 KGHDR, CDR2 SFDVKD. The ends were cut back, 10 bases at V and 5 bases at J, with 8 bases in the middle. The CDR3 totals 11 residues.